This T cell receptor beta chain was identified in a study of blood T cell repertoires in COVID-19. On the study more broadly: Collection of acute and convalescent COVID-19 samples took place in the United States, Italy and Spain. From T cells, B-cell-depleted T cells, or PBMCs came the material, which was cDNA or gDNA.

The V end was cut by 5 bases, the J end by 0 bases, with 13 bases between. The CDR3 contains 15 residues. Germline loops: CDR1 KGHSH, CDR2 LQKENI. Original methodology: Amplifying reference gene primers gave estimates of nucleated cell counts. TCRdb keeps only in-frame clones here, not all; method: immunoSEQ multiplex PCR. V and J calls and clone size follow that table, whereas D and trimming were derived from the DNA. This sample has approximately 80,000 clones, with 88% found just once. This TCR derives from a human donor in a cohort sampled during active COVID-19. The genes are TRBV18 and TRBJ1-1; no definite D call. The sequenced sample consisted of peripheral blood. The CDR3 sequence is CASSASDGMNTEAFF. Written as DNA, the CDR3 is TGTGCCAGCTCAGCGTCGGACGGGATGAACACTGAAGCTTTCTTT.